What follows describes a single T cell receptor (beta chain). Germline V gene data show CDR1 as SGHAT and CDR2 as FQNNGV. V lost 6 bases, J lost 5 bases, and 20 bases lay in between. The CDR3 is made up of 16 amino acids. The PCR used 60 Vbeta and 13 Jbeta primers. The method was immunoSEQ multiplex PCR; TCRdb's version includes in-frame clones alone and lacks a portion of them. Counted here are 100,000 to 150,000 clones, around 80% occurring once; the ten biggest clones make up roughly 1.2%. This record comes from a study of cytomegalovirus exposure and HLA in healthy donors. This receptor was obtained from a female donor in good health and CMV-seronegative. The chain carries TRBV11-2 and TRBJ2-1; D might be TRBD2 (6 bases). The sequencing input was PBMCs. The CDR3 region has the DNA TGTGCCAGCAGGCGAGAGACTGGGGGGTGGGACAATGAGCAGTTCTTC. It translates to CASRRETGGWDNEQFF.